This record concerns one T cell receptor (beta chain) sequence. Its matching antigen is unknown. The junction shows a germline mismatch at one end, possibly a read error. The CDR3 is 14 amino acids. CDR1 is SGHTA and CDR2 is FQGTGA in the germline V gene. PCR was performed using 60 Vbeta and 13 Jbeta primers. Data came from immunoSEQ multiplex PCR; TCRdb stores just in-frame clones and leaves some out. The sample includes roughly 180,000 clones, roughly 80% seen only once; the top ten take over 10%. This sample is part of a study of cytomegalovirus exposure and HLA in healthy donors. Notes on the study in general: In an earlier analysis, productive rearrangement rates for most beta V segments clustered near 87% or 30%. It was reportedly the case that the classifier diagnosed cytomegalovirus status with high specificity and sensitivity. A missense DCLRE1C variant was associated with V- and J-gene trimming of TCR beta chains in a later analysis, and an independent cohort replicated the association.

The source of this sequence is a woman in her fifties or sixties in good health and CMV-seropositive. The chain uses TRBV7-3 and TRBJ1-1; D gene uncertain. What was sequenced was PBMCs. The DNA for the CDR3 is TGTGCCAGCCGCTTACATTCGGGTGCCCGTAAAGCTTTCTTT. It translates to CASRLHSGARKAFF.